This TCR beta chain came from a study of T cell responses to AZD1222 COVID-19 vaccine. Notes on the study in general: The sample set comprised mostly white British donors with more females, and clonal diversity was possibly underestimated. At baseline, just a handful of AZD1222 recipients tested seropositive. Repertoire sampling happened only post peak T cell response.

Some second doses came at about 4 weeks and others at about 12 weeks; these were pooled. With respect to this clone: The antigen is unknown.

Using immunoSEQ multiplex PCR, the repertoire was profiled, and TCRdb retains in-frame clones only, with some absent. Of approximately 31,000 clones in the sample, roughly 88% were seen once. This receptor was identified in an adult who received the AZD1222 COVID-19 vaccine. The specimen comprised peripheral blood, sampled 28 days after the second AZD1222 dose.

This chain's CDR3 is CASSEDPTAYNEQFF. The CDR3 DNA reads TGTGCCAGCAGTGAAGATCCGACAGCCTACAATGAGCAGTTCTTC. The chain recombines TRBV6-1 with TRBJ2-1; TRBD1 is a possible D gene (5 bases). V was pared by 1 base and J by 2 bases, with 9 bases between. The CDR3 runs 15 residues. In germline, CDR1 is MNHNS, CDR2 SASEGT.